This TCR beta chain was observed in a study of cytomegalovirus exposure and HLA in healthy donors. This clone was picked up one time. PCR primers comprised 60 Vbeta and 13 Jbeta primers. The data were produced by immunoSEQ multiplex PCR, yet TCRdb's version contains in-frame clones alone and is incomplete. The sample comprises 150,000 to 200,000 clones, approximately 85% of which are singletons, and approximately 1.8% rests with the top ten. V was trimmed by 2 bases and J by 1 base, leaving 11 bases between them. CDR1 is LGHNT, CDR2 FRNRAP, per germline. This CDR3 comprises 16 residues. Sequencing was performed on PBMCs. This receptor was identified in a man between 18 and 35 years old in good health and CMV-seronegative. The chain combines TRBV12-5 with TRBJ2-2; D is possibly TRBD2 (5 bases). The CDR3 sequence: CASGLRRAGNTGELFF. CDR3 nucleotides: TGTGCTAGTGGTTTGCGCCGGGCGGGGAACACCGGGGAGCTGTTTTTT.